Presented here are 18 T cell receptor beta chains from one specimen sequenced in a study of blood T cell repertoires in COVID-19. The protocol was immunoSEQ multiplex PCR, while the TCRdb copy is restricted to in-frame clones and leaves out a portion. The repertoire holds 300,000 to 400,000 clones, with 88% as singletons. Sequenced input: PBMCs or T cells enriched from blood (not recorded which). The receptors here all came from a woman under 30 who had recovered from COVID-19.

The V and J genes are TRBV5-1 and TRBJ2-1; 9 bases align to TRBD2. With V trimmed by 2 bases and J by 1 base, 4 bases remained unmatched. Germline V gene data show CDR1 as SGHRS and CDR2 as YFSETQ. The CDR3 consists of 16 residues. The CDR3 nucleotides are TGCGCCAGCAGCTTTAGCGGGGGATCTTCCTACAATGAGCAGTTCTTC. It translates to CASSFSGGSSYNEQFF.

V is TRBV6-5 and J is TRBJ1-1, with D perhaps matching TRBD1 (6 bases). From germline, CDR1 is MNHEY and CDR2 SVGAGI. V lost 6 bases and J 7 bases, leaving 12 bases between the germline ends. This CDR3 has 12 amino acids. The CDR3 protein is CASSHLTGEAFF. Here the CDR3 DNA reads TGTGCCAGCAGCCACCTGACAGGTGAAGCTTTCTTT.

This chain's CDR3 is CASSLEYSRVTSNQPQHF. CDR3 coding DNA: TGTGCCAGCAGCTTAGAATATTCGCGGGTTACAAGCAATCAGCCCCAGCATTTT. This chain links TRBV7-9 with TRBJ1-5, with D unresolved. V shed 1 base and J shed 1 base, with 17 bases lying between them. This CDR3 has 18 amino acids. Germline CDR1 and CDR2: SEHNR and FQNEAQ (reference sequence).

This chain joins TRBV2 and TRBJ2-7; TRBD2 aligns across 9 bases. Trimming removed 7 bases from V and 2 bases from J; junction bases left unmatched: 3. Germline-derived CDR1 and CDR2 are SNHLY and FYNNEI. This CDR3 has 13 amino acids. The CDR3 loop reads CASKAGGPYEQYF. The CDR3 nucleotides read TGTGCCAGCAAGGCGGGGGGGCCCTACGAGCAGTACTTC.

The V call is TRBV11-3, the J call TRBJ1-5; D is uncertain. V shed 6 bases and J shed 3 bases, with 12 bases lying between them. The CDR3 is 14 amino acids. Germline assignment: CDR1 SGHNT and CDR2 YENEEA. This CDR3 is CASRPGRDNQPQHF. The CDR3 DNA reads as TGTGCCAGCAGACCCGGACGGGACAATCAGCCCCAGCATTTT.

The chain couples TRBV5-3 to TRBJ2-6; weak D call: TRBD2 (5 bases). TRBV5-3 is assigned to the ORF class and has an uncertain function. CDR3 length: 15 amino acids. Trimming cost V 3 bases and J 0 bases, with 7 bases left between them. In nucleotides, the CDR3 is TGTGCCAGAAGCTCGGGGATCTCTGGGGCCAACGTCCTGACTTTC. Translated, it gives CARSSGISGANVLTF.

The CDR3 DNA sequence: TGTGCCAGCAGCCCCCGACAGGGGGGAATTGGAACTGAAGCTTTCTTT. Translating gives CASSPRQGGIGTEAFF. The V gene is TRBV11-2, the J gene TRBJ1-1; 9 positions match TRBD1. Trimming at V came to 5 bases and at J to 5 bases, leaving 12 bases not matched to a gene. Germline V CDR1 and CDR2: SGHAT, FQNNGV. The CDR3 runs to 16 residues.

V gene TRBV25-1 combines with J gene TRBJ1-6; 9 bases line up with TRBD1. The CDR3 totals 12 residues. V was pared by 4 bases and J by 15 bases, with 4 bases of the junction left unmatched. Germline V gene lookup returns CDR1 MGHDK and CDR2 SYGVNS. The CDR3 spells CASSALGQGLHF. The DNA of the CDR3 is TGTGCCAGCAGTGCCTTGGGACAGGGCCTCCACTTT.

This chain links TRBV12-3 or TRBV12-4 with TRBJ1-5, with D maybe TRBD1 (5 bases). The CDR3 is 13 amino acids. Trimming stripped 5 bases from V and 3 bases from J, with 8 bases between. The CDR3 coding sequence is TGTGCCAGCAGTCTGACAGCCAATCAGCCCCAGCATTTT. It codes for CASSLTANQPQHF.

Concerning this clone itself: Other DNA sequences in the sample encode the same CDR3. The genes are TRBV19 and TRBJ1-5, with a tentative D call TRBD1 (5 bases). Germline V gene sequence: CDR1 LNHDA, CDR2 SQIVND (reference sequence). This CDR3 is 14 amino acids long. Trimming stripped 3 bases from V and 2 bases from J, with 8 bases between. CDR3 in amino acids: CASSIRGGNQPQHF. The CDR3 DNA follows: TGTGCCAGTAGTATCCGGGGGGGCAATCAGCCCCAGCATTTT.

The J gene is TRBJ1-2, the V gene TRBV29-1, with 10 bases lining up with TRBD1. CDR1 SQVTM and CDR2 ANQGSEA come from the germline V gene. The CDR3 loop spans 12 amino acids. The J segment lost 8 bases and the V segment lost 4 bases, leaving 4 bases of the junction unmatched. Here the CDR3 DNA reads TGCAGCGTTGGGGGACAGGGGAGAGGCTACACCTTC. This gives the protein CSVGGQGRGYTF.

CDR3: CASSYGPAGAGNTIYF. CDR3 coding DNA: TGCGCCAGCAGCTATGGACCCGCCGGGGCTGGAAACACCATATATTTT. The chain carries TRBV5-1 and TRBJ1-3; no definite D call. This CDR3 contains 16 residues. Germline lookup yields CDR1 SGHRS and CDR2 YFSETQ. With 3 bases removed from V and 2 bases from J, the gap between germline ends came to 15 bases.

J is TRBJ2-5 and V is TRBV18; 13 bases fit TRBD2. The CDR3 runs 16 residues. J lost 5 bases, V lost 3 bases, and 6 bases had no gene match. CDR1 KGHSH and CDR2 LQKENI come from the germline V gene. The CDR3 here is CASSPSLTSGGETQYF. Here the CDR3 DNA reads TGTGCCAGCTCACCCTCGTTGACTAGCGGGGGGGAGACCCAGTACTTC.

The rearrangement joins TRBV11-3 to TRBJ2-1; D possibly corresponds to TRBD2 (5 bases). The CDR3 has 14 residues. The V gene lost 5 bases and the J gene lost 4 bases, with 12 bases spanning the gap. Germline lookup yields CDR1 SGHNT and CDR2 YENEEA. The CDR3 region is CASSGGGEYNEQFF. In nucleotides, the CDR3 is TGTGCCAGCAGCGGCGGTGGGGAGTACAATGAGCAGTTCTTC.

This chain uses TRBV29-1 with TRBJ2-7, with 8 bases that match TRBD2. Germline CDR1 SQVTM, CDR2 ANQGSEA. J was trimmed by 5 bases and V by 3 bases; bases with no gene match: 6. The CDR3 totals 13 residues. The CDR3, as DNA: TGCAGCGTTGATACGGGGGGGAAGGACGAGCAGTACTTC. Translated, it gives CSVDTGGKDEQYF.

As regards this clone: The same CDR3 is also encoded by other DNA sequences in this sample. The chain has TRBV27 and TRBJ1-1, with TRBD1 identical over 9 bases. V lost 7 bases and J lost 4; bases outside the gene matches: 1. Germline assignment: CDR1 MNHEY and CDR2 SMNVEV (reference sequence). The CDR3 length is 12 residues. As DNA, the CDR3 is TGTGCCAGCAAGGACAGGGGCACTGAAGCTTTCTTT. This codes for CASKDRGTEAFF.

The V and J genes are TRBV18 and TRBJ2-7; 9 bases align to TRBD1. V dropped 4 bases and J dropped 5; count of bases not matched to a gene: 6. This CDR3 has 14 amino acids. In germline, CDR1 is KGHSH, CDR2 LQKENI. The CDR3 DNA reads as TGTGCCAGCTCACTCCGGGACAGGGACCACGAGCAGTACTTC. The encoded protein is CASSLRDRDHEQYF.

V and J are TRBV10-3 and TRBJ1-1, with a possible D match to TRBD1 (6 bases). The CDR3 consists of 12 residues. Trimming removed 8 bases at V and 3 bases at J, with 10 bases between. Germline loops: CDR1 ENHRY, CDR2 SYGVKD. The CDR3 DNA sequence: TGTGCCATCTGGGCAGGGGACACTGAAGCTTTCTTT. This codes for CAIWAGDTEAFF.